This TCR beta chain was captured in a study of blood T cell repertoires in COVID-19. The overall study: T cells, B-cell-depleted T cells, or PBMCs provided the cDNA or gDNA that served as material.

The V gene lost 0 bases and the J gene lost 1 base, with 9 bases spanning the gap. The CDR3 extends over 15 amino acids. The germline CDR1 and CDR2 sequences are SGDLS and YYNGEE. The assay was immunoSEQ multiplex PCR, and TCRdb's table has in-frame clones only and misses some. The sample yields about 400,000 clones, nearly 90% seen once. Sequencing used PBMCs or T cells enriched from blood (not recorded which). The chain uses TRBV9 and TRBJ2-3; D gene uncertain. The clonotype was recovered from a woman in her late teens or twenties with acute COVID-19. Here the CDR3 reads CASSVAGFRTDTQYF. CDR3 bases: TGTGCCAGCAGCGTAGCCGGGTTCCGCACAGATACGCAGTATTTT.